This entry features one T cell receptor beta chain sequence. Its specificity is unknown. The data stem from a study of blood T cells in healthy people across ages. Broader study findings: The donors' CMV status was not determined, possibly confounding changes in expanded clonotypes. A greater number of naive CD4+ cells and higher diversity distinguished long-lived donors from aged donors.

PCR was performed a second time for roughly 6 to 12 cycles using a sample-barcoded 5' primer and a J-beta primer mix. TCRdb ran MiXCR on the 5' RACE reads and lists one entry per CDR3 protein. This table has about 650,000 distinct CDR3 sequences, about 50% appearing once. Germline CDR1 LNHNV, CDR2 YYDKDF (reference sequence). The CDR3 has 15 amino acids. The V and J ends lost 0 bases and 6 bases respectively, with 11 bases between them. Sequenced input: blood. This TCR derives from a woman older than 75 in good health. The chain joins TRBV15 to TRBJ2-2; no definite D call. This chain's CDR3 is CATSRETLNAGELFF. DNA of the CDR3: TGTGCCACCAGCAGAGAGACACTTAACGCCGGGGAGCTGTTTTTT.